Below, 25 T cell receptor beta chains from the same sample are listed, as sequenced in a study of OX40 agonist ivuxolimab in advanced cancers. Sequencing used immunoSEQ multiplex PCR; TCRdb keeps in-frame clones, though not all of them. Of 80,000 to 100,000 clones listed, 85% to 95% were seen once; the top ten hold around 0.25%. Sequenced material: CD4+ or CD8+ T cells sorted from blood, taken in a trial of the OX40 agonist ivuxolimab. These receptors came from an adult with an advanced solid tumor such as melanoma, head and neck, liver or kidney cancer.

The CDR3 reads CASSPGTDASDGYTF. The CDR3 region has the DNA TGTGCCAGCTCACCAGGGACTGATGCGTCCGATGGCTACACCTTC. The chain links TRBV18 to TRBJ1-2, with TRBD1 as a possible D gene (5 bases). The CDR3 sequence is 15 residues long. The germline V gene encodes CDR1 KGHSH and CDR2 LQKENI. The V end lost 2 bases, the J end lost 6 bases, and 16 bases lay between the germline ends.

The J gene is TRBJ2-3, the V gene TRBV6-5, with a weak D call TRBD1 (6 bases). The germline V gene has CDR1 MNHEY and CDR2 SVGAGI. There are 12 residues in the CDR3. V was clipped by 6 bases and J by 5 bases, with 9 bases between them. In DNA form, the CDR3 reads TGTGCCAGCAGGTCCAGGGGAGATACGCAGTATTTT. Its protein product is CASRSRGDTQYF.

This chain joins TRBV5-6 and TRBJ1-2, with TRBD1 matching over 8 bases. The trim removed 0 bases at V and 2 bases at J, leaving 6 bases unmatched. CDR3 length: 16 amino acids. Per the germline V gene, CDR1 is SGHDT and CDR2 is YYEEEE. As DNA, the CDR3 is TGTGCCAGCAGCTTGGTGTCCAGGGGGCTAAACTATGGCTACACCTTC. Protein product: CASSLVSRGLNYGYTF.

This chain uses TRBV6-5 with TRBJ1-5; TRBD1 is a possible D gene (6 bases). The ends were cut back, 5 bases at V and 3 bases at J, with 11 bases in the middle. The CDR3 is made up of 14 amino acids. CDR1 is MNHEY, CDR2 SVGAGI, per germline. The CDR3 sequence is CASSDNRDNQPQHF. Here the CDR3 DNA reads TGTGCCAGCAGTGATAACAGGGACAATCAGCCCCAGCATTTT.

This clone is a singleton in its sample. The V gene is TRBV15, the J gene TRBJ1-1, with D unresolved. The CDR3 covers 15 residues. V lost 3 bases and J 1 base, leaving 12 bases between the germline ends. Germline V lookup: CDR1 LNHNV, CDR2 YYDKDF (reference sequence). CDR3 protein: CATSRDGGWNTEAFF. CDR3 DNA: TGTGCCACCAGCAGGGACGGAGGGTGGAACACTGAAGCTTTCTTT. Full variable domain (outside the CDR3, taken from reference TRBV15 and TRBJ1-1): DAMVIQNPRYQVTQFGKPVTLSCSQTLNHNVMYWYQQKSSQAPKLLFHYYDKDFNNEADTPDNFQSRRPNTSFCFLDIRSPGLGDTAMYLCATSRDGGWNTEAFFGQGTRLTVV.

The chain recombines TRBV28 with TRBJ1-6; TRBD1 agrees at 7 bases. In germline, CDR1 is MDHEN, CDR2 SYDVKM. This CDR3 has 14 residues. With 2 bases clipped from V and 10 bases from J, the junction kept 5 bases outside the gene matches. The CDR3 is CASSLRQGDSPLHF. The CDR3 region has the DNA TGTGCCAGCAGTTTAAGGCAGGGGGACTCACCCCTCCACTTT.

The chain carries TRBV5-1 and TRBJ2-2; 8 positions agree with TRBD1. The CDR3 covers 13 residues. J was trimmed by 9 bases and V by 2 bases; bases with no gene match: 3. CDR1 and CDR2 (germline): SGHRS, YFSETQ. The CDR3 DNA sequence: TGCGCCAGCAGCTTAGGACAGGGCAGGGAGCTGTTTTTT. Translated, it gives CASSLGQGRELFF.

The V and J genes are TRBV5-5 and TRBJ1-1; the D is unclear. The CDR3 extends over 16 amino acids. V was trimmed by 3 bases and J by 5 bases, leaving 20 bases between them. CDR1 and CDR2 (germline): SGHKS, YYEKEE (reference sequence). CDR3 sequence: CASSYPGGGKGTEAFF. In DNA form, the CDR3 reads TGTGCCAGCAGCTACCCGGGAGGCGGCAAAGGGACTGAAGCTTTCTTT.

V and J are TRBV11-3 and TRBJ2-1; TRBD1 matches at 10 bases. V lost 0 bases to trimming and J lost 5 bases; unmatched junction nucleotides: 4. The CDR3 runs 16 residues. CDR1 and CDR2 from the germline V gene are SGHNT and YENEEA. DNA for the CDR3: TGTGCCAGCAGCTTAGAAGGGACAGGGGTCAACAATGAGCAGTTCTTC. The encoded protein is CASSLEGTGVNNEQFF.

This CDR3 is CASTVVRGYTEAFF. The DNA of the CDR3 is TGTGCCAGCACGGTGGTCAGGGGTTACACTGAAGCTTTCTTT. V and J are TRBV2 and TRBJ1-1, with D perhaps TRBD1 (6 bases). V lost 7 bases to trimming and J lost 3 bases, with 15 bases between them. The CDR3 covers 14 residues. Per germline, CDR1 SNHLY and CDR2 FYNNEI.

This clone turned up a few times. This chain links TRBV6-1 with TRBJ1-5; D gene uncertain. The CDR3 is 11 amino acids. Germline lookup yields CDR1 MNHNS and CDR2 SASEGT. Trimming shortened V by 1 base and J by 6 bases, and 1 base separated the two germline ends. The CDR3, as DNA: TGTGCCAGCAGTGAAGGTCAGCCCCAGCATTTT. Translated: CASSEGQPQHF.

This clone was picked up one time. The chain is built from TRBV11-3 and TRBJ1-5, with 7 positions matching TRBD1. Germline V gene data show CDR1 as SGHNT and CDR2 as YENEEA. The CDR3 is 15 residues long. The junction had 10 bases not matched to a gene; V was cut back by 5 bases and J by 6 bases. The CDR3 nucleotides are TGTGCCAGCAGCCCGAGCCGACAGGGAGGTCAGCCCCAGCATTTT. This translates into CASSPSRQGGQPQHF. Looking up the rest from reference TRBV11-3 and TRBJ1-5 gives the full variable domain: EAGVVQSPRYKIIEKKQPVAFWCNPISGHNTLYWYLQNLGQGPELLIRYENEEAVDDSQLPKDRFSAERLKGVDSTLKIQPAELGDSAVYLCASSPSRQGGQPQHFGDGTRLSIL.

The V call is TRBV4-3, the J call TRBJ2-2; D is possibly TRBD1 or TRBD2 (5 bases each). CDR1 is LGHNA, CDR2 YSLEER, per germline. The CDR3 is made up of 14 amino acids. Trimming left V 4 bases short and J 6 bases short, with 12 bases between. The CDR3 spells CASSPRQGPGELFF. CDR3 nucleotide sequence: TGCGCCAGCAGCCCAAGGCAGGGACCCGGGGAGCTGTTTTTT.

The chain is built from TRBV5-1 and TRBJ1-5, with D maybe TRBD1 (6 bases). Deletions cut 0 bases from V and 1 base from J, with 14 bases between. The CDR3 consists of 17 residues. Germline values: CDR1 SGHRS, CDR2 YFSETQ. The CDR3 DNA follows: TGCGCCAGCAGCTTGGTGGCAGGGGATTCCAGCAATCAGCCCCAGCATTTT. Protein sequence: CASSLVAGDSSNQPQHF. Supplemented by reference TRBV5-1 and TRBJ1-5, the full variable domain reads KAGVTQTPRYLIKTRGQQVTLSCSPISGHRSVSWYQQTPGQGLQFLFEYFSETQRNKGNFPGRFSGRQFSNSRSEMNVSTLELGDSALYLCASSLVAGDSSNQPQHFGDGTRLSIL.

The rearrangement joins TRBV7-2 to TRBJ2-5; tentative D call: TRBD1 (6 bases). In germline, CDR1 is SGHTA, CDR2 FQGNSA. The CDR3 runs to 15 residues. V was clipped by 4 bases and J by 5 bases, with 17 bases between them. CDR3 loop: CASSWQMGDTETQYF. For the CDR3, the DNA is TGTGCCAGCAGCTGGCAGATGGGGGACACGGAGACCCAGTACTTC.

This clone was recorded once. V usage is TRBV4-1 and J usage is TRBJ1-5, with a weak D call TRBD1 (5 bases). V gave up 0 bases and J gave up 5 bases, with 8 bases separating them. The CDR3 totals 14 residues. Germline V gene lookup returns CDR1 MGHRA and CDR2 YSYEKL. CDR3 coding DNA: TGCGCCAGCAGCCAAGATCGGGGGGATCAGCCCCAGCATTTT. The encoded protein is CASSQDRGDQPQHF.

The CDR3 spells CASSQDGGPGNTIYF. CDR3 nucleotide sequence: TGTGCCAGCAGCCAAGACGGGGGGCCTGGAAACACCATATATTTT. The chain combines TRBV4-2 with TRBJ1-3; tentative D call: TRBD1 (6 bases). Germline lookup yields CDR1 LGHNA and CDR2 YNFKEQ. V lost 0 bases and J 2 bases, leaving 8 bases between the germline ends. CDR3 length: 15 amino acids.

V is TRBV19 and J is TRBJ1-1; no clear D. Trimming left V 5 bases short and J 7 bases short, with 14 bases between. Germline V gene lookup returns CDR1 LNHDA and CDR2 SQIVND (reference sequence). This CDR3 is 13 amino acids long. The DNA for the CDR3 is TGTGCCAGTAGTCCCCCGGCTGGTCTTGAAGCTTTCTTT. Translating gives CASSPPAGLEAFF.

The V and J genes are TRBV6-5 and TRBJ1-5; 8 bases align to TRBD1. V lost 4 bases and J lost 7; bases outside the gene matches: 6. Germline loops: CDR1 MNHEY, CDR2 SVGAGI. CDR3 size: 14 residues. This CDR3 is CASSSYRGDQPQHF. The DNA of the CDR3 is TGTGCCAGCAGTTCCTACAGGGGGGACCAGCCCCAGCATTTT.

The V and J genes are TRBV7-9 and TRBJ1-1; D is undetermined. CDR3 size: 16 residues. V was clipped by 4 bases and J by 1 base, with 16 bases between them. Germline values: CDR1 SEHNR, CDR2 FQNEAQ (reference sequence). As DNA, the CDR3 is TGTGCCAGCAGCTCAAGCATACCCCCAGCGAACACTGAAGCTTTCTTT. Translated, it gives CASSSSIPPANTEAFF.

The chain carries TRBV10-3 and TRBJ2-3; 13 bases align to TRBD2. The CDR3 has 16 residues. In germline, CDR1 is ENHRY, CDR2 SYGVKD. V lost 3 bases, J lost 2 bases, and 2 bases stayed unmatched. The CDR3 reads CAISEGLAGVTDTQYF. CDR3 coding DNA: TGTGCCATCAGTGAAGGACTAGCGGGAGTCACAGATACGCAGTATTTT.

The V call is TRBV5-1, the J call TRBJ2-5, with TRBD2 matching 7 bases. The CDR3 is made up of 15 amino acids. Trimming cost V 2 bases and J 2 bases; bases outside gene matches: 6. In germline, CDR1 is SGHRS, CDR2 YFSETQ. In DNA form, the CDR3 reads TGCGCCAGCAGCTTATCAAGCGGGGAACAAGAGACCCAGTACTTC. Its translation: CASSLSSGEQETQYF.

The chain combines TRBV7-8 with TRBJ1-1, with D perhaps matching TRBD1 (6 bases). V was shortened by 6 bases and J by 4 bases, with 9 bases between the two germline ends. Germline V gene data show CDR1 as SGHVS and CDR2 as FQNEAQ. CDR3 size: 12 residues. The CDR3 loop reads CASSRGGTEAFF. The DNA for the CDR3 is TGTGCCAGCAGTCGAGGGGGCACTGAAGCTTTCTTT.

This sequence joins TRBV28 and TRBJ1-2; TRBD1 might be the D (6 bases). The CDR3 spans 15 residues. V lost 6 bases and J lost 8, with 22 bases in between. Germline V CDR1 and CDR2: MDHEN, SYDVKM. In DNA form, the CDR3 reads TGTGCCAGCAGAAAACCGGGACAAGGGAAAGGAGGCTACACCTTC. It is translated as CASRKPGQGKGGYTF.

This sequence joins TRBV6-5 and TRBJ2-5; D might be TRBD1 (5 bases). The length of the CDR3 is 13 residues. Germline CDR1 MNHEY, CDR2 SVGAGI. With 6 bases removed from V and 1 base from J, the gap between germline ends came to 9 bases. The CDR3 protein is CASRSTAQETQYF. DNA for the CDR3: TGTGCCAGCAGATCGACAGCCCAAGAGACCCAGTACTTC.